This T cell receptor beta chain was identified in a study of PD-L1 blockade in urothelial cancer. Study overall: Atezolizumab 1,200 mg was given intravenously every 3 weeks, starting 2014. Patients arrived having already received 0 to 3 prior chemotherapy regimens. The authors examined blood 3 weeks (second dose) and 6 weeks after treatment start. The study recovered a median of around 130,000 T cells per blood sample.

The CDR3 consists of 14 residues. Trimming took 6 bases from V and 5 from J; bases not matched to a gene: 5. The germline V gene encodes CDR1 MNHEY and CDR2 SMNVEV (reference sequence). Sequencing was performed with immunoSEQ multiplex PCR; in TCRdb, only in-frame clones are kept and a portion is missing. The table has around 57,000 clones, 75% to 85% seen once. The time point is: pretreatment peripheral blood. This sequence originates from a man between 70 and 80 years old with urothelial cancer. The chain employs TRBV27 and TRBJ2-7, with TRBD2 identical over 12 bases. The sequenced sample was PBMCs, obtained around atezolizumab (anti-PD-L1) treatment. CDR3 sequence reads: CASSLTSGRDEQYF. CDR3 DNA: TGTGCCAGCAGCCTGACTAGCGGGAGAGACGAGCAGTACTTC.